The present T cell receptor beta chain was sequenced within a study of T cell responses to AZD1222 COVID-19 vaccine. Points from the study as a whole: Only a handful of people who got AZD1222 tested seropositive at baseline. None of the repertoires were sampled until the peak T cell response had passed. It should be noted that donors were predominantly white British and more often female, and clonal diversity was possibly underestimated.

Second doses were pooled across both intervals (about 4 or about 12 weeks). The V gene's germline CDR1 is SGHTS and CDR2 YDEGEE. The ends lost 7 bases at V and 5 bases at J; junction bases unmatched: 9. The CDR3 is 14 residues long. This table comes from immunoSEQ multiplex PCR, and its TCRdb copy is limited to in-frame clones, with some not included. In the table there are some 200,000 clones, 91% of which are singletons. Of note for this clone: Its target is not known.

The sequence was obtained from an adult who received the AZD1222 COVID-19 vaccine. The genes are TRBV5-8 and TRBJ2-7; 10 bases line up with TRBD1. Sequencing was performed on peripheral blood, taken 28 days after the second AZD1222 dose. CDR3 DNA sequence: TGTGCCAGCGGGGTGGGGACAGGGGCCCACGAGCAGTACTTC. As protein: CASGVGTGAHEQYF.